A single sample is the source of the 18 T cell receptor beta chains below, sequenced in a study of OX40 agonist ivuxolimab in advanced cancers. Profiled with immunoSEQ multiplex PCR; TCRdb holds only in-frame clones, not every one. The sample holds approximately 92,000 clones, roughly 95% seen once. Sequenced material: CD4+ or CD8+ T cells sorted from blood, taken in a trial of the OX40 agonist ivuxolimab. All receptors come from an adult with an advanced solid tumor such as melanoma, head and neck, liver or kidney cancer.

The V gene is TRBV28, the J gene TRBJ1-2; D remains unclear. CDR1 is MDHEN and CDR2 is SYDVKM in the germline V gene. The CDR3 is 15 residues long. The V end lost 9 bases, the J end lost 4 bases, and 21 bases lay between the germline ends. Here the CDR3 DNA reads TGTGCCAGTTCGGCCGGGAGGGATCTCTTCTATGGCTACACCTTC. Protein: CASSAGRDLFYGYTF.

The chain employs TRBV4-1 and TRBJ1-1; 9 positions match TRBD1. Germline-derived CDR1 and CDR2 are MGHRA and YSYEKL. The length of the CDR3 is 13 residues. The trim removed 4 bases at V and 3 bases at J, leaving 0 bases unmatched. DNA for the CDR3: TGCGCCAGCAGCCGACAGGGGGACACTGAAGCTTTCTTT. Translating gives CASSRQGDTEAFF.

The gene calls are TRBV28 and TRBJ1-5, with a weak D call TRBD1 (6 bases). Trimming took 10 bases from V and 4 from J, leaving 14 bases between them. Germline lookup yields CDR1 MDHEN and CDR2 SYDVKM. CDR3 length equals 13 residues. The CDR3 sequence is CAIKGGINQPQHF. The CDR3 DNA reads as TGTGCCATCAAGGGGGGAATAAATCAGCCCCAGCATTTT.

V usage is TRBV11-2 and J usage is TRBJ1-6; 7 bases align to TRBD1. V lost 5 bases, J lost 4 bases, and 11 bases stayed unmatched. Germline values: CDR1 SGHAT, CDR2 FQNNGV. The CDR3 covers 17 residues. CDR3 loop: CASSPTGAHFYNSPLHF. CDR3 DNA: TGTGCCAGCAGCCCCACAGGGGCCCATTTTTATAATTCACCCCTCCACTTT.

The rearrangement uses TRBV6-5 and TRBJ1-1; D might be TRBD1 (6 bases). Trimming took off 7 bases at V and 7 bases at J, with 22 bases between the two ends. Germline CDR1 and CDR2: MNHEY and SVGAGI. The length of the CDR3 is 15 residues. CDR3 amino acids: CASKTPGGGVFEAFF. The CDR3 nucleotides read TGTGCCAGCAAAACCCCGGGGGGGGGCGTGTTTGAAGCTTTCTTT.

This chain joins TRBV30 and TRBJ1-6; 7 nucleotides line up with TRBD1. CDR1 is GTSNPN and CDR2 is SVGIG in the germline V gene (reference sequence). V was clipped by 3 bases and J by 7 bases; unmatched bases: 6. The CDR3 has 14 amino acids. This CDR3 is CAWRTGTVNSPLHF. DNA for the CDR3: TGTGCCTGGAGGACAGGGACTGTAAATTCACCCCTCCACTTT.

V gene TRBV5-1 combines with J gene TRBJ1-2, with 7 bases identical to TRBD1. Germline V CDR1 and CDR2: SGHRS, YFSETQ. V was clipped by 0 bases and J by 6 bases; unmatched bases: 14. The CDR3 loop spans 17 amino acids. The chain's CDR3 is CASSLARINSGGHGYTF. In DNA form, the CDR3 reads TGCGCCAGCAGCTTGGCCAGAATAAATTCAGGGGGGCATGGCTACACCTTC.

CDR3 bases: TGTGCCAGTAGTCCCCCAACTAGCGGGAGAACCTACGAGCAGTACTTC. Encoded protein: CASSPPTSGRTYEQYF. This chain links TRBV19 with TRBJ2-7; 11 nucleotides match TRBD2. The CDR3 loop spans 16 amino acids. Germline trimming cut 5 bases from V and 2 bases from J; bases unmatched to any gene: 8. CDR1 and CDR2 from the germline V gene are LNHDA and SQIVND (reference sequence).

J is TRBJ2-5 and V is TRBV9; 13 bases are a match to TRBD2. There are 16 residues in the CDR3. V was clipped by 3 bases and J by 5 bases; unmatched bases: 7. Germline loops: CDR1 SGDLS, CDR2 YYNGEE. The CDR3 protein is CASSGGVGLAGETQYF. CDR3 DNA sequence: TGTGCCAGCAGCGGAGGTGTGGGACTAGCGGGGGAGACCCAGTACTTC. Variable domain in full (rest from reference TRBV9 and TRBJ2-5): DSGVTQTPKHLITATGQRVTLRCSPRSGDLSVYWYQQSLDQGLQFLIQYYNGEERAKGNILERFSAQQFPDLHSELNLSSLELGDSALYFCASSGGVGLAGETQYFGPGTRLLVL.

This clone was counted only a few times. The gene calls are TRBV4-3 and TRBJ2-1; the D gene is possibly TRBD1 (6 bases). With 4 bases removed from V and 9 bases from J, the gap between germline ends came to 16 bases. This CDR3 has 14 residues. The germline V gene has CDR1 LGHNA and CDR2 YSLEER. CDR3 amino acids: CASSLYTGTSEQFF. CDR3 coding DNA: TGCGCCAGCAGCCTCTATACAGGGACGAGTGAGCAGTTCTTC.

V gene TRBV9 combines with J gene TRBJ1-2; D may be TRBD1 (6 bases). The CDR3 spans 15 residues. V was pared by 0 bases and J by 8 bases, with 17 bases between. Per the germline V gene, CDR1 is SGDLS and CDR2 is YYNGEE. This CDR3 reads CASSVGGDIGGGYTF. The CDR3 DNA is TGTGCCAGCAGCGTAGGAGGGGACATCGGCGGAGGCTACACCTTC.

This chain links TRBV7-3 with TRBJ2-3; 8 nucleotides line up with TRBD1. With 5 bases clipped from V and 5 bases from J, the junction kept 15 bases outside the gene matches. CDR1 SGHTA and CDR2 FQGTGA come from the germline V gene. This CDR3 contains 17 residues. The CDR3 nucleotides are TGTGCCAGCAGCCTCGGGACCGGGACAGGACCCTTAGATACGCAGTATTTT. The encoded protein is CASSLGTGTGPLDTQYF.

The CDR3 sequence is CASSYGAGNYGYTF. Written as DNA, the CDR3 is TGTGCCAGCAGTTACGGGGCAGGGAACTATGGCTACACCTTC. The chain has TRBV6-6 and TRBJ1-2; possible D gene TRBD1, 5 bases. Germline V gives CDR1 MNHNY, CDR2 SVGAGI (reference sequence). V was trimmed by 2 bases and J by 2 bases, leaving 9 bases between them. The CDR3 spans 14 residues.

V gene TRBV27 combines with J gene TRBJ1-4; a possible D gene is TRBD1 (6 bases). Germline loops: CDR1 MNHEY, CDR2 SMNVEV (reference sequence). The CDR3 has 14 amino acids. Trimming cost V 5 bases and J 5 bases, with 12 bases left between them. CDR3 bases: TGTGCCAGCAGTAGGGTGGGGGCCAATGAAAAACTGTTTTTT. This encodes CASSRVGANEKLFF.

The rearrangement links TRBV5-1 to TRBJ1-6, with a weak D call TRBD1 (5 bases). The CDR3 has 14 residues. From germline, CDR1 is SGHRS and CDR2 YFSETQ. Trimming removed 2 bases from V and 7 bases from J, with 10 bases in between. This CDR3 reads CASSFGTVNSPLHF. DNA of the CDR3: TGCGCCAGCAGCTTCGGGACCGTCAATTCACCCCTCCACTTT. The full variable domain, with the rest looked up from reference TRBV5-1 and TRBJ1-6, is KAGVTQTPRYLIKTRGQQVTLSCSPISGHRSVSWYQQTPGQGLQFLFEYFSETQRNKGNFPGRFSGRQFSNSRSEMNVSTLELGDSALYLCASSFGTVNSPLHFGNGTRLTVT.

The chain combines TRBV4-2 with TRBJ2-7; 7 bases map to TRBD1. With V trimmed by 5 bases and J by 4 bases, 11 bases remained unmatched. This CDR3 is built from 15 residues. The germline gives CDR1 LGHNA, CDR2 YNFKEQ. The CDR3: CASSNLTGSMYEQYF. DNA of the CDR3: TGTGCCAGCAGCAACCTGACAGGGTCTATGTACGAGCAGTACTTC.

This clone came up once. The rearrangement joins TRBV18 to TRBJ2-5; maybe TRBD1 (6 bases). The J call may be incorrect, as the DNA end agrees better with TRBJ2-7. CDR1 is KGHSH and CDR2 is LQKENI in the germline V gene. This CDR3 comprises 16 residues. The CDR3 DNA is TGTGCCAGCTCACCACGAACGGGACATAGCTCCTACGAGCAGTACTTC. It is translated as CASSPRTGHSSYEQYF.

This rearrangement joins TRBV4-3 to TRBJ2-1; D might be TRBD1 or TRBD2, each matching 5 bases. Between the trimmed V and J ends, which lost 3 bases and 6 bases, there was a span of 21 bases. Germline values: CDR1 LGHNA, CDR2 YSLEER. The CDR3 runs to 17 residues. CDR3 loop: CASSQYWTFRGANEQFF. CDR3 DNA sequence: TGCGCCAGCAGCCAGTATTGGACCTTCCGAGGGGCCAATGAGCAGTTCTTC.